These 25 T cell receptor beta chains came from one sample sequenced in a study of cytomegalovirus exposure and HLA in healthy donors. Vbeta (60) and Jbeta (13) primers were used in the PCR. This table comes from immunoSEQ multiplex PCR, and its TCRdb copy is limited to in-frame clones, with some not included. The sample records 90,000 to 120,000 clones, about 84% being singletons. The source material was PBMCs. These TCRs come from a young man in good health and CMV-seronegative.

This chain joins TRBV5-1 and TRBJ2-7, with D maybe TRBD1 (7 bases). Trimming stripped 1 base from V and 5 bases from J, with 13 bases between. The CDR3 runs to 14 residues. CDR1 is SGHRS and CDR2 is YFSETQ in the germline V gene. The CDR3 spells CASSLKPGGNEQYF. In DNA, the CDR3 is TGCGCCAGCAGCTTGAAGCCAGGGGGGAACGAGCAGTACTTC.

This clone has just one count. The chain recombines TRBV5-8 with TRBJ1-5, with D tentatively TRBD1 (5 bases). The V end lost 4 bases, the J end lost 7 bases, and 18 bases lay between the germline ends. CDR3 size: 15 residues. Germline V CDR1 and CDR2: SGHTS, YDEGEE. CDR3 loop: CASSGGTRGGQPQHF. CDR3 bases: TGTGCCAGCAGCGGCGGGACCCGGGGCGGGCAGCCCCAGCATTTT.

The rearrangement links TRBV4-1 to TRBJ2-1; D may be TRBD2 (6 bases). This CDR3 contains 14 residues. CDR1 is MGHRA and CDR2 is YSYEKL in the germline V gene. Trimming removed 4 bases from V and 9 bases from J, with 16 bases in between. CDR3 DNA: TGCGCCAGCAGCCCCACATCATTAGCGGTTGAGCAGTTCTTC. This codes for CASSPTSLAVEQFF.

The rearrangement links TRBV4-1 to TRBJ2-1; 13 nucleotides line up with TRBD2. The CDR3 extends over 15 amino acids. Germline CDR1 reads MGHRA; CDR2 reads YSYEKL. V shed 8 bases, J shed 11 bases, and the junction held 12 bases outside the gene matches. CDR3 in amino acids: CASSEGGLAGYKQFF. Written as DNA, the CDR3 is TGCGCCAGCTCCGAAGGGGGACTAGCGGGATATAAGCAGTTCTTC.

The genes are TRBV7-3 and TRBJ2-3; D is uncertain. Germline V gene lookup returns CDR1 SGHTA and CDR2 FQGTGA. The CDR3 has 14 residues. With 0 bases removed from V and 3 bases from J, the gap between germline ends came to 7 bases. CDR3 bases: TGTGCCAGCAGCTTAACTGCAGGAACAGATACGCAGTATTTT. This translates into CASSLTAGTDTQYF.

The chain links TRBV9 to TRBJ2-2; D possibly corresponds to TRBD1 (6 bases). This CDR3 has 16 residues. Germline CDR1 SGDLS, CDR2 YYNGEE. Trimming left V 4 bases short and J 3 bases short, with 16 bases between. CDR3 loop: CASSSREGVDTGELFF. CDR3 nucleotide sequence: TGTGCCAGCAGCTCACGCGAGGGGGTTGACACCGGGGAGCTGTTTTTT.

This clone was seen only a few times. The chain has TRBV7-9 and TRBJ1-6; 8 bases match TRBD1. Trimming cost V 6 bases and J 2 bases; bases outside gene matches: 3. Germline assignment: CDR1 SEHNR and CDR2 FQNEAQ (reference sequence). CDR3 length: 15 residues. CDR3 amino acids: CASRQGETYNSPLHF. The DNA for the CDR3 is TGTGCCAGCAGACAGGGGGAAACCTATAATTCACCCCTCCACTTT. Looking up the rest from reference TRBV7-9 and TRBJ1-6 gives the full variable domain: DTGVSQNPRHKITKRGQNVTFRCDPISEHNRLYWYRQTLGQGPEFLTYFQNEAQLEKSRLLSDRFSAERPKGSFSTLEIQRTEQGDSAMYLCASRQGETYNSPLHFGNGTRLTVT.

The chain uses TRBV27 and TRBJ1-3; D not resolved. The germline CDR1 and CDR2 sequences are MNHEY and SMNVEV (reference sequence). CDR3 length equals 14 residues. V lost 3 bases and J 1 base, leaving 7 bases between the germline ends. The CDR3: CASSFGGSGNTIYF. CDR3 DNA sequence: TGTGCCAGCAGTTTTGGCGGGTCTGGAAACACCATATATTTT.

The chain's CDR3 is CASSQVAGDLQETQYF. Written as DNA, the CDR3 is TGCGCCAGCAGCCAAGTAGCCGGAGACTTACAAGAGACCCAGTACTTC. This sequence joins TRBV4-1 and TRBJ2-5; D is ambiguous. The V gene lost 1 base and the J gene lost 2 bases, with 14 bases spanning the gap. CDR3 length: 16 residues. The V gene's germline CDR1 is MGHRA and CDR2 YSYEKL.

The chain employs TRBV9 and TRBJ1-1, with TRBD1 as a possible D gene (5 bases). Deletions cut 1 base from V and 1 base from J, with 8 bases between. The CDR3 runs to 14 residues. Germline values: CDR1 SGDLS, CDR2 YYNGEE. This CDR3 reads CASSVLGENTEAFF. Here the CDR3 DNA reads TGTGCCAGCAGCGTACTAGGGGAGAACACTGAAGCTTTCTTT.

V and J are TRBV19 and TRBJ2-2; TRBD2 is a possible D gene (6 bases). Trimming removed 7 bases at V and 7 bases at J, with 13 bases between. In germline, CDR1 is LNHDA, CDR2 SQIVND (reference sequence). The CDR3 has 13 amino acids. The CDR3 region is CASNGEVNGELFF. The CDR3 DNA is TGTGCCAGTAATGGGGAGGTCAACGGGGAGCTGTTTTTT.

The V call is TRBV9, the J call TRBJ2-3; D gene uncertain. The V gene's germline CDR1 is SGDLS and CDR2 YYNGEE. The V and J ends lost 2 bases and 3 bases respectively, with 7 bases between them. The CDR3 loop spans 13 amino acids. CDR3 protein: CASSVFSTDTQYF. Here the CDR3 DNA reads TGTGCCAGCAGCGTTTTTAGTACAGATACGCAGTATTTT. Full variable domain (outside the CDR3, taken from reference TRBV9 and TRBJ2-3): DSGVTQTPKHLITATGQRVTLRCSPRSGDLSVYWYQQSLDQGLQFLIQYYNGEERAKGNILERFSAQQFPDLHSELNLSSLELGDSALYFCASSVFSTDTQYFGPGTRLTVL.

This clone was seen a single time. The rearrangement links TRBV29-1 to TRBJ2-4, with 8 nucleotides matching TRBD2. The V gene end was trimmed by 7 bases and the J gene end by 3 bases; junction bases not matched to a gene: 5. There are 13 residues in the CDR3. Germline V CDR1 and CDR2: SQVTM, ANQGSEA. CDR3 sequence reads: CSARGGVKNIQYF. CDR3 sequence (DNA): TGCAGCGCTCGGGGGGGGGTCAAAAACATTCAGTACTTC. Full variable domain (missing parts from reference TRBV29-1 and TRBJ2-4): SAVISQKPSRDICQRGTSLTIQCQVDSQVTMMFWYRQQPGQSLTLIATANQGSEATYESGFVIDKFPISRPNLTFSTLTVSNMSPEDSSIYLCSARGGVKNIQYFGAGTRLSVL.

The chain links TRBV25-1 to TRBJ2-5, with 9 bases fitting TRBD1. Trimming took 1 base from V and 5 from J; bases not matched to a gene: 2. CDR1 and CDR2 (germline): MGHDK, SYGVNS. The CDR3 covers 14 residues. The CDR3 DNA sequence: TGTGCCAGCAGTGAATGGACAGGGGCCGAGACCCAGTACTTC. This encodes CASSEWTGAETQYF.

The CDR3 spells CATFGRAGTQYF. CDR3 in DNA: TGTGCCACGTTTGGGCGCGCCGGGACCCAGTACTTC. V usage is TRBV30 and J usage is TRBJ2-5, with unresolved D. Between the trimmed V and J ends, which lost 8 bases and 7 bases, there was a span of 17 bases. CDR1 and CDR2 (germline): GTSNPN, SVGIG (reference sequence). The CDR3 extends over 12 amino acids.

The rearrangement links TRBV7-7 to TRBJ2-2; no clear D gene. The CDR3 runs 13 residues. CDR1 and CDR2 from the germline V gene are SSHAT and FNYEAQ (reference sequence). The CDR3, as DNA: TGTGCTACCTCACGGGTTAACACCGGGGAGCTGTTTTTT. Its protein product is CATSRVNTGELFF. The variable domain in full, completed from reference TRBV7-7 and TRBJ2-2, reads GAGVSQSPRYKVTKRGQDVTLRCDPISSHATLYWYQQALGQGPEFLTYFNYEAQPDKSGLPSDRFSAERPEGSISTLTIQRTEQRDSAMYRCATSRVNTGELFFGEGSRLTVL.

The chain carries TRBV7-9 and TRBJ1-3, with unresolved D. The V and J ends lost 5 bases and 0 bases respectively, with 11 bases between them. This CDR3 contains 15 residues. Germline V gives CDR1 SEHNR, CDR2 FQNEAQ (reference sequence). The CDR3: CASSETGISGNTIYF. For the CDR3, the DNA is TGTGCCAGCAGCGAGACGGGGATCTCTGGAAACACCATATATTTT.

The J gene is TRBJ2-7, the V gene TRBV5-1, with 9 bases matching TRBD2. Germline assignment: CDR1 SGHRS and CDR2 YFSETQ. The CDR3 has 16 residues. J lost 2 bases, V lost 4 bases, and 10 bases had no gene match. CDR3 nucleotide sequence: TGCGCCAGCAGCACCTCGACTAGCGGAACTCCCTACGAGCAGTACTTC. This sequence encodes CASSTSTSGTPYEQYF.

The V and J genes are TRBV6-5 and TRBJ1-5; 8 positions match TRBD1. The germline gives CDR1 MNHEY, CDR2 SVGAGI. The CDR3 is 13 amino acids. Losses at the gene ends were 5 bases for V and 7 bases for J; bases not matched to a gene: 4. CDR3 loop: CASSRTGLQPQHF. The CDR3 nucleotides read TGTGCCAGCAGTCGGACAGGGTTGCAGCCCCAGCATTTT.

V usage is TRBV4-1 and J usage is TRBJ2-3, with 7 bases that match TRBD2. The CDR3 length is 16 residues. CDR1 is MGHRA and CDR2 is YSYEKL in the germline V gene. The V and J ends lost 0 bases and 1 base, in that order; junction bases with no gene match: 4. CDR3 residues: CASSQDTSGGTDTQYF. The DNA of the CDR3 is TGCGCCAGCAGCCAAGATACGAGCGGGGGCACAGATACGCAGTATTTT.

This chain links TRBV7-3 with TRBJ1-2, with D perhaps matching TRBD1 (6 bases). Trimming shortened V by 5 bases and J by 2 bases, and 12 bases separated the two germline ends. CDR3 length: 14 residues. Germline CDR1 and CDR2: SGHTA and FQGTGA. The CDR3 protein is CASSREQGNYGYTF. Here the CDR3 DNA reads TGTGCCAGCAGCAGAGAACAGGGAAACTATGGCTACACCTTC.

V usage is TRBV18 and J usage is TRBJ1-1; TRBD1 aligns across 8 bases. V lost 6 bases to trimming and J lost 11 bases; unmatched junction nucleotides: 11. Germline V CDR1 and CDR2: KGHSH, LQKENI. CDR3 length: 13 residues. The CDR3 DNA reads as TGTGCCAGCTCGCTTACTTTGGACAGGGTTGCTTTCTTT. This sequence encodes CASSLTLDRVAFF.

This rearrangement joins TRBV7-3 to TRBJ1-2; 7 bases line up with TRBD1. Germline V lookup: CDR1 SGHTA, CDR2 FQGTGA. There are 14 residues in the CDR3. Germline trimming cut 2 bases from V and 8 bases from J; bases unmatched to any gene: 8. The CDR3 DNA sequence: TGTGCCAGCAGCTTAGACAGGGATTCGGGCGGCTACACCTTC. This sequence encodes CASSLDRDSGGYTF.

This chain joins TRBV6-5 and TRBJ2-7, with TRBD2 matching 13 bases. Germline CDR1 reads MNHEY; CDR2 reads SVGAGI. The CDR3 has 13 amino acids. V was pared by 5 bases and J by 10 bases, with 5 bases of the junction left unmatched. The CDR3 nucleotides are TGTGCCAGCAGTCCGACTAGCGGGGGGCTACAGTACTTC. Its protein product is CASSPTSGGLQYF.

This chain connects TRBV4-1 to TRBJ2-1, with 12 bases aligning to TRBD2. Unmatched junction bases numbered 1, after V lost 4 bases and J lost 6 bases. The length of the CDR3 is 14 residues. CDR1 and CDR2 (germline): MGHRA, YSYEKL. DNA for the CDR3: TGCGCCAGCAGCCCGACTAGCGGGAGCAATGAGCAGTTCTTC. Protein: CASSPTSGSNEQFF.